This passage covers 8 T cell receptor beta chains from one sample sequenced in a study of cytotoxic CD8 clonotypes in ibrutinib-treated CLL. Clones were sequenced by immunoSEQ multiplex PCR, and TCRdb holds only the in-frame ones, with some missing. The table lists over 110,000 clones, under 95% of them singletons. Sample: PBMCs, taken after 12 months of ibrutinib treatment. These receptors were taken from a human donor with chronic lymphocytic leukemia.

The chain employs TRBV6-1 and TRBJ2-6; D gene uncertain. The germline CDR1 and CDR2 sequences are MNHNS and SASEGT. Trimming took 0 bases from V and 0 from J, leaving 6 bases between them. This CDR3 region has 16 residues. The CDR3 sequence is CASSEAPYSGANVLTF. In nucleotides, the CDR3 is TGTGCCAGCAGTGAAGCGCCGTACTCTGGGGCCAACGTCCTGACTTTC.

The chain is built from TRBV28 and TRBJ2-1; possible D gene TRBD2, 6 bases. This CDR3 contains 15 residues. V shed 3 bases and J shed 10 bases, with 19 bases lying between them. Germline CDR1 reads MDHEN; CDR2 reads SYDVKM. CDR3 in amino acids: CASSLGLAPVGEQFF. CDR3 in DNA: TGTGCCAGCAGTTTGGGGCTAGCGCCGGTCGGCGAGCAGTTCTTC.

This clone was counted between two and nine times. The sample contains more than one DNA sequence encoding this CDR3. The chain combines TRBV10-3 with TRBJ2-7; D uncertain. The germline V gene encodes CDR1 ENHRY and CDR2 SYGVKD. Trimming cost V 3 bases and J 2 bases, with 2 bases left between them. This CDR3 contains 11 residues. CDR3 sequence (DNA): TGTGCCATCAGTGAAACCTACGAGCAGTACTTC. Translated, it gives CAISETYEQYF.

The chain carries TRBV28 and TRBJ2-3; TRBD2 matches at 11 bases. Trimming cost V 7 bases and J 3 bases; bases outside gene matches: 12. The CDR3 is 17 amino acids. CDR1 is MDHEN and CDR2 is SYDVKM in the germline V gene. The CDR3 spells CASTAPTSGSGTDTQYF. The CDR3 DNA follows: TGTGCCAGCACCGCGCCAACTAGCGGGAGCGGAACAGATACGCAGTATTTT. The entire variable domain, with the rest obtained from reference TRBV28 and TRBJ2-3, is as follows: DVKVTQSSRYLVKRTGEKVFLECVQDMDHENMFWYRQDPGLGLRLIYFSYDVKMKEKGDIPEGYSVSREKKERFSLILESASTNQTSMYLCASTAPTSGSGTDTQYFGPGTRLTVL.

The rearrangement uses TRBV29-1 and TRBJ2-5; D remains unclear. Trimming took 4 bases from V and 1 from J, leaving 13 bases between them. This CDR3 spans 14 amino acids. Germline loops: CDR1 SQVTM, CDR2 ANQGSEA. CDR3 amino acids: CSVGLRNLQETQYF. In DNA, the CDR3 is TGCAGCGTTGGATTAAGAAATCTCCAAGAGACCCAGTACTTC.

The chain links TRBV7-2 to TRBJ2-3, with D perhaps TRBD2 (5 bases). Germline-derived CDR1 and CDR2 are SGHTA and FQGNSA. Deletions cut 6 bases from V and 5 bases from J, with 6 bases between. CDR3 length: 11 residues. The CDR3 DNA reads TGTGCCAGCAGGAGCGGAGATACGCAGTATTTT. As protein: CASRSGDTQYF.

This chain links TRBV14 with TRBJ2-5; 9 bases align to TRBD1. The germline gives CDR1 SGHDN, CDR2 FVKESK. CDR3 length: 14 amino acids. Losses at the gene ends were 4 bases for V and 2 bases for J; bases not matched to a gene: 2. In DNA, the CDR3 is TGTGCCAGCAGCCCGGGACAGGGACAAGAGACCCAGTACTTC. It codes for CASSPGQGQETQYF.

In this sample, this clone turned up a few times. For the CDR3, the DNA is TGTGCCAGCAGCACCGGGACGGCTGATCAGCCCCAGCATTTT. Translated, it gives CASSTGTADQPQHF. The chain uses TRBV5-5 and TRBJ1-5; weak D call: TRBD1 (5 bases). Germline V lookup: CDR1 SGHKS, CDR2 YYEKEE (reference sequence). V was trimmed by 4 bases and J by 5 bases, leaving 13 bases between them. The length of the CDR3 is 14 residues.